This T cell receptor (beta chain) was sequenced in a study of regulatory T cells in long-lasting Graves disease. This clonotype was recorded a few times. Its antigen is unknown. This sample's time point: newly diagnosed GD, antithyroid drugs for less than 3 months. Construction of the TCR library relied on RNA isolated from PBMCs. The germline V gene encodes CDR1 MGHRA and CDR2 YSYEKL. This CDR3 is built from 15 residues. Trimming took 4 bases from V and 3 from J; bases not matched to a gene: 7. HTBI primers from iRepertoire and Arm-PCR of CDR3 regions yielded the TCR beta libraries. One entry per CDR3 protein results from TCRdb running MiXCR on the multiplex PCR reads. The sample carries a few hundred thousand distinct CDR3 sequences, 15% recorded once. Findings and caveats of the study: Persistent-disease Graves' patients showed less TCR diversity than new cases.

These data were also filed under a second study, of T cells in Graves' hyperthyroidism and ophthalmopathy. That paper notes: Uncontrolled infection, other autoimmune disease, pregnancy and lactation each barred patients from inclusion.

The TCR comes from a woman aged 40 to 49 with Graves disease. The chain joins TRBV4-1 to TRBJ1-2, with 8 bases lining up with TRBD1. This specimen was peripheral blood mononuclear cells (PBMCs), taken at new diagnosis, from a patient treated with antithyroid drugs. The chain's CDR3 is CASSPGEGQDYGYTF. CDR3 nucleotides: TGCGCCAGCAGCCCAGGAGAGGGACAGGACTATGGCTACACCTTC.